Below are 11 T cell receptor beta chains sequenced from a single sample in a study of CD8 T cells in ankylosing spondylitis. TCRdb itself ran the 5' RACE reads through MiXCR, one entry per CDR3 protein. This table has around 150,000 distinct CDR3 sequences, about 9.9% appearing once. Sequenced input: blood, either unsorted or a sorted T cell fraction (not recorded which). The receptors were sampled from a male donor with ankylosing spondylitis or in good health (not recorded which).

This clonotype showed up many times. The rearrangement uses TRBV20-1 and TRBJ1-1, with no clear D. The CDR3 totals 14 residues. The V end lost 0 bases, the J end lost 4 bases, and 12 bases lay between the germline ends. The germline V gene encodes CDR1 DFQATT and CDR2 SNEGSKA (reference sequence). The CDR3 DNA is TGCAGTGCTAGAGAGGCCTTTCGCGGCACTGAAGCTTTCTTT. Translation: CSAREAFRGTEAFF.

This clonotype was recorded a few times. The chain uses TRBV6-5 and TRBJ2-1; D might be TRBD2 (5 bases). Germline CDR1 and CDR2: MNHEY and SVGAGI. The CDR3 runs to 18 residues. V shed 2 bases and J shed 0 bases, with 17 bases lying between them. Here the CDR3 DNA reads TGTGCCAGCAGTTACGACGCGGGCCCCTTGAGCTCCTACAATGAGCAGTTCTTC. Amino acids: CASSYDAGPLSSYNEQFF.

This clonotype was counted ten times or more. The DNA of the CDR3 is TGCAGCGTTCTACAGGGGACGGGCTACGAGCAGTACTTC. Translated, it gives CSVLQGTGYEQYF. The rearrangement links TRBV29-1 to TRBJ2-7, with 7 nucleotides matching TRBD1. The J segment lost 3 bases and the V segment lost 5 bases, leaving 7 bases of the junction unmatched. The CDR3 length is 13 residues. Germline CDR1 is SQVTM and CDR2 is ANQGSEA.

This clonotype occurred many times. The chain is built from TRBV28 and TRBJ1-5; D gene unclear. The CDR3 runs 16 residues. The ends were cut back, 2 bases at V and 2 bases at J, with 13 bases in the middle. Germline values: CDR1 MDHEN, CDR2 SYDVKM. CDR3 in DNA: TGTGCCAGCAGTTTAGTCGGACGGCCGGGCAATCAGCCCCAGCATTTT. This sequence encodes CASSLVGRPGNQPQHF.

This clonotype was recorded many times. The CDR3 loop reads CASSGGSSYNEQFF. The CDR3, as DNA: TGTGCCAGCAGTGGGGGAAGCTCCTACAATGAGCAGTTCTTC. The chain has TRBV6-1 and TRBJ2-1; D gene unclear. V lost 4 bases and J lost 0, with 7 bases in between. Germline-derived CDR1 and CDR2 are MNHNS and SASEGT. This CDR3 comprises 14 residues.

This clonotype was observed a handful of times. This chain connects TRBV29-1 to TRBJ2-1; D gene unclear. Looked up from germline, CDR1 is SQVTM and CDR2 is ANQGSEA. V gave up 2 bases and J gave up 0 bases, with 14 bases separating them. The CDR3 is made up of 16 amino acids. This CDR3 reads CSVEQTGFTSYNEQFF. The CDR3 DNA reads as TGCAGCGTTGAACAGACCGGGTTTACCTCCTACAATGAGCAGTTCTTC.

This clonotype was seen ten or more times. The genes are TRBV12-3 or TRBV12-4 and TRBJ2-5; TRBD1 might be the D (6 bases). Trimming took off 6 bases at V and 3 bases at J, with 11 bases between the two ends. The CDR3 length is 13 residues. The CDR3 spells CASSQGHKETQYF. CDR3 DNA: TGTGCCAGCAGCCAGGGACATAAAGAGACCCAGTACTTC.

This clonotype has ten or more counts. The chain links TRBV25-1 to TRBJ1-6, with D maybe TRBD1 (5 bases). Trimming took 5 bases from V and 2 from J, leaving 19 bases between them. The CDR3 extends over 18 amino acids. The V gene's germline CDR1 is MGHDK and CDR2 SYGVNS. DNA of the CDR3: TGTGCCAGCAGTCCCCTAGGAACCGGGACGACCTATAATTCACCCCTCCACTTT. It encodes CASSPLGTGTTYNSPLHF. Based on the CDR3 plus reference TRBV25-1 and TRBJ1-6, the full variable domain is EADIYQTPRYLVIGTGKKITLECSQTMGHDKMYWYQQDPGMELHLIHYSYGVNSTEKGDLSSESTVSRIRTEHFPLTLESARPSHTSQYLCASSPLGTGTTYNSPLHFGNGTRLTVT.

The CDR3 here is CASTVLRGSNYGYTF. The CDR3, as DNA: TGTGCTTCGACAGTTCTCAGGGGCAGTAACTATGGCTACACCTTC. The J gene is TRBJ1-2, the V gene TRBV6-1; TRBD1 might be the D (6 bases). CDR1 and CDR2 (germline): MNHNS, SASEGT. There are 15 residues in the CDR3.

The chain carries TRBV7-9 and TRBJ2-3; D is ambiguous. With 5 bases removed from V and 0 bases from J, the gap between germline ends came to 9 bases. Germline CDR1 and CDR2: SEHNR and FQNEAQ (reference sequence). The CDR3 has 14 amino acids. The CDR3 DNA reads as TGTGCCAGCAGCCGTTCGATAAGCACAGATACGCAGTATTTT. It encodes CASSRSISTDTQYF.

The sample holds many counts of this clonotype. The V and J genes are TRBV25-1 and TRBJ2-1; tentatively, D is TRBD2 (6 bases). This CDR3 comprises 13 residues. Between the trimmed V and J ends, which lost 1 base and 7 bases, there was a span of 8 bases. CDR1 MGHDK and CDR2 SYGVNS come from the germline V gene. CDR3 sequence: CASSEWGVNEQFF. Here the CDR3 DNA reads TGTGCCAGCAGTGAATGGGGGGTAAATGAGCAGTTCTTC.